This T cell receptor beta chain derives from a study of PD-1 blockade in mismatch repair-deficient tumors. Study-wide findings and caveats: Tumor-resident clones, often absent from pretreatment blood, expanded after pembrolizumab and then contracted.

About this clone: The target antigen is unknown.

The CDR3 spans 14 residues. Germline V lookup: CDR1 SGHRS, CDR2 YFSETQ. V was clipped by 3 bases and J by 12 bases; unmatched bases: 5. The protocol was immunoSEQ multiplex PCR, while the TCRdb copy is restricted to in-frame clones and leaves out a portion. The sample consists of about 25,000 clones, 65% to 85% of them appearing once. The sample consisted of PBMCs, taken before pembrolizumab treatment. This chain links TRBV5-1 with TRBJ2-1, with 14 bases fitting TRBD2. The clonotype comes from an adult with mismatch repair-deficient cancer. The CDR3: CASSSGLAGVTQFF. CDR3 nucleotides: TGCGCCAGCAGCTCGGGACTAGCGGGAGTAACGCAGTTCTTC.